These T cell receptor beta chains were read from a single sample in a study of OX40 agonist ivuxolimab in advanced cancers. Sequencing was performed with immunoSEQ multiplex PCR; in TCRdb, only in-frame clones are kept and a portion is missing. The sample records more than 55,000 clones, 79% being singletons. The sample consisted of CD4+ or CD8+ T cells sorted from blood, taken in a trial of the OX40 agonist ivuxolimab. These receptors all come from an adult with an advanced solid tumor such as melanoma, head and neck, liver or kidney cancer. The conserved cysteine and the conserved F or W are not part of the CDR3 here.

>TRBV28|TRBJ1-5
ASRPPGGQPQH
>TRBV7-9|TRBJ2-7
ASSAPTGWSSYEQY
>TRBV4-3|TRBJ1-5
ASSQDRSNQPQH
>TRBV4-1|TRBJ2-1
ASSRSGTGQIYNEQF
>TRBV7-9|TRBJ1-4
ASGGDRRNEKLF
>TRBV5-4|TRBJ1-2
ASSLQGNGYT
>TRBV30|TRBJ2-7
AWSVGQGYEQY
>TRBV9|TRBJ2-1
ASSIAGSSYNEQF
>TRBV30|TRBJ2-7
AWSGGPPGGIVTSVGSSYEQY
>TRBV6-5|TRBJ2-2
ASSPLGAGTGELF
>TRBV5-1|TRBJ2-1
ASSFSQGMGVLEQF
>TRBV10-1|TRBJ1-2
ASTWTGANYGYT
>TRBV19|TRBJ2-1
ASSIVLLAYTYNEQF
>TRBV5-5|TRBJ2-7
ASSPRTDYKQY
>TRBV10-2|TRBJ2-1
ASISGTGANEQF
>TRBV9|TRBJ2-7
ASSVASNIGMTGTRYYEQY